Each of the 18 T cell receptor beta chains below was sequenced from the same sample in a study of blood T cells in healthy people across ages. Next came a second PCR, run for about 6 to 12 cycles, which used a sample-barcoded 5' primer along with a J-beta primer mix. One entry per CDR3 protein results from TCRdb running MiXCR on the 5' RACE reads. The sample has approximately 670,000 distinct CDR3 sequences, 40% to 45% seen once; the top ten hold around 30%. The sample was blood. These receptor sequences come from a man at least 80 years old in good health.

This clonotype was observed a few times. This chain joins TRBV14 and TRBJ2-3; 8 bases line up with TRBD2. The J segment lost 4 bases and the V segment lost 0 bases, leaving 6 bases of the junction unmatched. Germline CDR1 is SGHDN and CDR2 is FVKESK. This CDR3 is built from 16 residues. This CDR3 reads CASSQERGGLADTQYF. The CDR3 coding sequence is TGTGCCAGCAGCCAAGAACGGGGGGGCCTCGCAGATACGCAGTATTTT.

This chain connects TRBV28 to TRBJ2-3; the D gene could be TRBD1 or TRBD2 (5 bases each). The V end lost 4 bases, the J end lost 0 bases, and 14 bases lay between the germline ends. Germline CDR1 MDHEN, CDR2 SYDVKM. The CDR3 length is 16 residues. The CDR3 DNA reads TGTGCCAGCAGTTCCCGAGGGGAGTCTAGCACAGATACGCAGTATTTT. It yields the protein CASSSRGESSTDTQYF.

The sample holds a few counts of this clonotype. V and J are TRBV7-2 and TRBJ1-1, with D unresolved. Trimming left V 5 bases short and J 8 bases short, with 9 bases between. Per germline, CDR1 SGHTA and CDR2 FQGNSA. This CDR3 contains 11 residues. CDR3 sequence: CASSRHAEAFF. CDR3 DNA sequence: TGTGCCAGCAGCAGACACGCCGAAGCTTTCTTT.

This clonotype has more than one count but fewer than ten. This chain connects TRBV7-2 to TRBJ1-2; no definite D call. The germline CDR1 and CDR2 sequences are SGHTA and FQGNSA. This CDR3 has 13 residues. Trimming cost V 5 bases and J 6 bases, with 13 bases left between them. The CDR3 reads CASSTGLEDGYTF. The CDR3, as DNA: TGTGCCAGCAGCACGGGCCTCGAGGATGGCTACACCTTC. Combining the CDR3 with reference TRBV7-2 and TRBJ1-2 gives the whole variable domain GAGVSQSPSNKVTEKGKDVELRCDPISGHTALYWYRQSLGQGLEFLIYFQGNSAPDKSGLPSDRFSAERTGGSVSTLTIQRTQQEDSAVYLCASSTGLEDGYTFGSGTRLTVV.

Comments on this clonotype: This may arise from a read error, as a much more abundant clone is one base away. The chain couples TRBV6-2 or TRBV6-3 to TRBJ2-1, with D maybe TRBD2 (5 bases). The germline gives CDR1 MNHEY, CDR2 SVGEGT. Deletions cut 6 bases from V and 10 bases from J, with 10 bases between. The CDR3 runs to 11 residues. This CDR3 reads CASSGLYEQFF. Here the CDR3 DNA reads TGTGCCAGCAGCGGACTTTACGAGCAGTTCTTC.

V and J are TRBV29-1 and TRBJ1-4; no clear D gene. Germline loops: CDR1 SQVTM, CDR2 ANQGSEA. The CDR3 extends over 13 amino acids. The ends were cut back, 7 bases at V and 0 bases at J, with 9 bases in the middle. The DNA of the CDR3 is TGCAGCGCTATCGGACCAACTAATGAAAAACTGTTTTTT. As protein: CSAIGPTNEKLFF.

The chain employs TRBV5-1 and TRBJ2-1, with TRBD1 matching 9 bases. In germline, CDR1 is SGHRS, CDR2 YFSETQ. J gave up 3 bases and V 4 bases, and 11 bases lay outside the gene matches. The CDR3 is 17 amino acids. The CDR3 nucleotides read TGCGCCAGCAGCGGAACAGGGGGCGCGGGCCTCTACAATGAGCAGTTCTTC. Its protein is CASSGTGGAGLYNEQFF.

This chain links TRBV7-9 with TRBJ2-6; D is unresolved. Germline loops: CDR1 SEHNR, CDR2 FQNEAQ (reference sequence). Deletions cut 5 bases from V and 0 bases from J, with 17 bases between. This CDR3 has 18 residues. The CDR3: CASSATLRQTSGANVLTF. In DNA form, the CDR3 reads TGTGCCAGCAGCGCCACCCTTCGACAAACCTCTGGGGCCAACGTCCTGACTTTC.

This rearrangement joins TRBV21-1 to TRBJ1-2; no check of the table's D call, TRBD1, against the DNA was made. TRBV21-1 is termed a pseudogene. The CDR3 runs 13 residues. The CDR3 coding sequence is TGTGCCAGCACCCCAGGGGGGGGATATGGCTACACCTTC. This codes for CASTPGGGYGYTF.

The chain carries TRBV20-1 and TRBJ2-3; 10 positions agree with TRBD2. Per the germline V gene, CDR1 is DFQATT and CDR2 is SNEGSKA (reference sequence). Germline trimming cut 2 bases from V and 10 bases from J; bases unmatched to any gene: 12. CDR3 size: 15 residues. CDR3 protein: CSARPGSGGAKAQYF. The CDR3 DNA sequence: TGCAGTGCTAGACCGGGGAGCGGGGGGGCCAAGGCGCAGTATTTT.

CDR3 in amino acids: CSVEPANTGELFF. CDR3 nucleotide sequence: TGCAGCGTTGAACCCGCGAACACCGGGGAGCTGTTTTTT. V is TRBV29-1 and J is TRBJ2-2; D gene ambiguous. The CDR3 is 13 residues long. The V end was cut by 2 bases, the J end by 0 bases, with 4 bases between. Germline V gene sequence: CDR1 SQVTM, CDR2 ANQGSEA.

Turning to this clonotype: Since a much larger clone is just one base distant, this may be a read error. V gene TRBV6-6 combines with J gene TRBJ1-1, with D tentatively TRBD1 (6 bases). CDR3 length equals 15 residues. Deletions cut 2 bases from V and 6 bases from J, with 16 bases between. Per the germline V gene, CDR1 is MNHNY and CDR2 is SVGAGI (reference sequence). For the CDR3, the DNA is TGTGCCAGCAGTTACACAGGGCTAGGGGCGCCTGAAGCTTTCTTT. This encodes CASSYTGLGAPEAFF.

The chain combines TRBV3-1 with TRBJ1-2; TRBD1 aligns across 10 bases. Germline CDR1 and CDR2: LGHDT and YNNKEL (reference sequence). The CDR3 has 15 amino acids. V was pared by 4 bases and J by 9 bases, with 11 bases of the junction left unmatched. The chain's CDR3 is CASSPWTGGGHCYTF. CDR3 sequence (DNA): TGTGCCAGCAGCCCCTGGACAGGGGGAGGACATTGCTACACCTTC.

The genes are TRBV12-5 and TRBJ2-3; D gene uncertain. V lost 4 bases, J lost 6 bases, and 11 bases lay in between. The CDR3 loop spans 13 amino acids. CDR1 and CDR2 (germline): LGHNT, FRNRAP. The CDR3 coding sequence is TGTGCTAGTGGTTCCCCAGGCGTCGATACGCAGTATTTT. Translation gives CASGSPGVDTQYF.

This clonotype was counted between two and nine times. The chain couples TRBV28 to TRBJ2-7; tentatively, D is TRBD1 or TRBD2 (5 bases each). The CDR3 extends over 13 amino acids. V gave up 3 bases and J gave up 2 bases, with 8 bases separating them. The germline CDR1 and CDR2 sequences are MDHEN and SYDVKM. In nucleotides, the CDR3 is TGTGCCAGCAGTTTGGGACCTACCTACGAGCAGTACTTC. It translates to CASSLGPTYEQYF.

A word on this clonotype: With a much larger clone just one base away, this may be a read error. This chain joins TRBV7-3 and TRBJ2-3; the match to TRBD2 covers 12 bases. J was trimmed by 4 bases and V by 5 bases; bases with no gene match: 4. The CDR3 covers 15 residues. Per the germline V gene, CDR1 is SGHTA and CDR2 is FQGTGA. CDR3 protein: CASSRLAGGADTQYF. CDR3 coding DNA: TGTGCCAGCAGCCGTCTAGCGGGAGGGGCAGATACGCAGTATTTT.

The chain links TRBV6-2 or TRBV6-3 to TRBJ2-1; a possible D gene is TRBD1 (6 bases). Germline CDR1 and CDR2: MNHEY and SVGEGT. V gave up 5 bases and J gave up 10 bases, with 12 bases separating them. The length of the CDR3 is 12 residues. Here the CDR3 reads CASSSIGTEQFF. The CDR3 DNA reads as TGTGCCAGCAGTAGCATCGGGACAGAGCAGTTCTTC.

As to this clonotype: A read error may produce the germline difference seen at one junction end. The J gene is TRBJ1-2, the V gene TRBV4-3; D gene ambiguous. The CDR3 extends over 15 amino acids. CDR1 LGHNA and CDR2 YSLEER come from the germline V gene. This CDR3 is CVSSQGVLSNYGYTF. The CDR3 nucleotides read TGCGTCAGCAGCCAAGGAGTCCTAAGTAACTATGGCTACACCTTC.